One and the same sample provided the 11 T cell receptor beta chains below, sequenced in a study of blood T cell repertoires in COVID-19. TCRdb's table, derived via immunoSEQ multiplex PCR, lists solely in-frame clones and lacks some. The data show hundreds of thousands of clones, with approximately 90% seen just once and 6% to 9% held by the top ten. Sequences were obtained from peripheral blood. The receptors stem from a man aged 55 to 70 who had recovered from COVID-19.

The V call is TRBV28, the J call TRBJ1-1; 7 bases fit TRBD1. Germline trimming cut 6 bases from V and 8 bases from J; bases unmatched to any gene: 9. In germline, CDR1 is MDHEN, CDR2 SYDVKM. The CDR3 covers 13 residues. In nucleotides, the CDR3 is TGTGCCAGCAGCCGAAGGGACAGCTTAGAAGCTTTCTTT. This encodes CASSRRDSLEAFF. The full variable domain, completed using reference TRBV28 and TRBJ1-1, is DVKVTQSSRYLVKRTGEKVFLECVQDMDHENMFWYRQDPGLGLRLIYFSYDVKMKEKGDIPEGYSVSREKKERFSLILESASTNQTSMYLCASSRRDSLEAFFGQGTRLTVV.

This sequence joins TRBV4-2 and TRBJ1-2; TRBD1 is a possible D gene (6 bases). The CDR3 contains 16 residues. The ends were cut back, 0 bases at V and 5 bases at J, with 16 bases in the middle. Germline lookup yields CDR1 LGHNA and CDR2 YNFKEQ. The CDR3 protein is CASSQDLQGIRYGYTF. Written as DNA, the CDR3 is TGTGCCAGCAGCCAAGATTTGCAGGGGATAAGGTATGGCTACACCTTC.

This clone was seen only a few times. V usage is TRBV7-8 and J usage is TRBJ1-1; 10 bases agree with TRBD1. Per germline, CDR1 SGHVS and CDR2 FQNEAQ. J gave up 6 bases and V 3 bases, and 7 bases lay outside the gene matches. CDR3 length: 15 amino acids. CDR3 amino acids: CASSFLGQGISEAFF. DNA for the CDR3: TGTGCCAGCAGCTTTTTGGGACAGGGGATATCTGAAGCTTTCTTT.

V gene TRBV5-1 combines with J gene TRBJ2-1; possibly TRBD2 for D (7 bases). The CDR3 has 16 amino acids. The ends were cut back, 2 bases at V and 0 bases at J, with 12 bases in the middle. In germline, CDR1 is SGHRS, CDR2 YFSETQ. CDR3 in amino acids: CASSFGGGFSYNEQFF. The CDR3 DNA is TGCGCCAGCAGCTTTGGCGGGGGCTTCTCCTACAATGAGCAGTTCTTC. The complete variable domain, with remaining parts taken from reference TRBV5-1 and TRBJ2-1, reads KAGVTQTPRYLIKTRGQQVTLSCSPISGHRSVSWYQQTPGQGLQFLFEYFSETQRNKGNFPGRFSGRQFSNSRSEMNVSTLELGDSALYLCASSFGGGFSYNEQFFGPGTRLTVL.

The chain uses TRBV28 and TRBJ1-2; unclear D gene. The CDR3 is 15 residues long. The V end lost 4 bases, the J end lost 8 bases, and 20 bases lay between the germline ends. CDR1 MDHEN and CDR2 SYDVKM come from the germline V gene. The CDR3 loop is CASSSTGAATLGYTF. DNA of the CDR3: TGTGCCAGCAGTTCAACCGGAGCAGCGACCCTAGGCTACACCTTC.

V is TRBV2 and J is TRBJ1-2; 8 nucleotides match TRBD1. There are 13 residues in the CDR3. CDR1 is SNHLY and CDR2 is FYNNEI in the germline V gene. J lost 6 bases, V lost 2 bases, and 2 bases had no gene match. The CDR3 region is CASSETGGHGYTF. The CDR3 nucleotides are TGTGCCAGCAGTGAAACAGGGGGACATGGCTACACCTTC.

V usage is TRBV9 and J usage is TRBJ2-5; tentative D call: TRBD2 (5 bases). The CDR3 is 16 amino acids. Germline values: CDR1 SGDLS, CDR2 YYNGEE. Trimming removed 0 bases at V and 2 bases at J, with 14 bases between. Here the CDR3 DNA reads TGTGCCAGCAGCGTAGCCCCGTCCTCGGGGCAAGAGACCCAGTACTTC. Translated, it gives CASSVAPSSGQETQYF. Full variable domain (missing parts from reference TRBV9 and TRBJ2-5): DSGVTQTPKHLITATGQRVTLRCSPRSGDLSVYWYQQSLDQGLQFLIQYYNGEERAKGNILERFSAQQFPDLHSELNLSSLELGDSALYFCASSVAPSSGQETQYFGPGTRLLVL.

The sample holds one count of this clone. The genes are TRBV5-1 and TRBJ2-7, with a weak D call TRBD1 (7 bases). The CDR3 contains 15 residues. Germline V CDR1 and CDR2: SGHRS, YFSETQ. V gave up 4 bases and J gave up 3 bases, with 17 bases separating them. As DNA, the CDR3 is TGCGCCAGCAGCATTGAGCAGGGGGGCTTCTACGAGCAGTACTTC. It specifies CASSIEQGGFYEQYF.

The genes are TRBV24-1 and TRBJ2-7, with a weak D call TRBD1 (5 bases). Trimming shortened V by 5 bases and J by 1 base, and 5 bases separated the two germline ends. This CDR3 comprises 12 residues. Per the germline V gene, CDR1 is KGHDR and CDR2 is SFDVKD. CDR3 protein: CATSAGSYEQYF. In DNA form, the CDR3 reads TGTGCCACCAGTGCAGGGTCCTACGAGCAGTACTTC.

This clone was detected a few times. The J gene is TRBJ1-6, the V gene TRBV1; TRBD1 reflects the table's D call only, with no check against the DNA. TRBV1 is noted as a pseudogene. The CDR3 loop spans 20 amino acids. For the CDR3, the DNA is TGCACCAGCAGCCAAGATGCGGGACTGGACAGGAGTCGCCATAATTCACCCCTCCACTTT. This codes for CTSSQDAGLDRSRHNSPLHF.

This chain uses TRBV7-2 with TRBJ2-7; a possible D gene is TRBD1 (6 bases). Trimming stripped 5 bases from V and 3 bases from J, with 14 bases between. This CDR3 spans 14 amino acids. Germline values: CDR1 SGHTA, CDR2 FQGNSA. For the CDR3, the DNA is TGTGCCAGCAGCAGTACGGGACATAGCTACGAGCAGTACTTC. Translated: CASSSTGHSYEQYF.